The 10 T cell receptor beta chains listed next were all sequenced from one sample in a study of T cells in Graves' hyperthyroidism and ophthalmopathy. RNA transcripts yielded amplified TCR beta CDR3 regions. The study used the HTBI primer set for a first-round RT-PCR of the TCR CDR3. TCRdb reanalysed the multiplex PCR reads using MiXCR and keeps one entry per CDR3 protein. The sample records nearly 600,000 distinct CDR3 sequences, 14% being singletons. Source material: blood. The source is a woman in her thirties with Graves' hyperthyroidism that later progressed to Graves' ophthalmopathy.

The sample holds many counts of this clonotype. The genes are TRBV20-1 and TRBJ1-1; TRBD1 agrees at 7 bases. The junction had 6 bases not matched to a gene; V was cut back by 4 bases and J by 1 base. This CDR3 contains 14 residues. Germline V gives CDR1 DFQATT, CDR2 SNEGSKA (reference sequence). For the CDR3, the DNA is TGCAGTGCTAAAATGACAGGGACGAACACTGAAGCTTTCTTT. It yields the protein CSAKMTGTNTEAFF.

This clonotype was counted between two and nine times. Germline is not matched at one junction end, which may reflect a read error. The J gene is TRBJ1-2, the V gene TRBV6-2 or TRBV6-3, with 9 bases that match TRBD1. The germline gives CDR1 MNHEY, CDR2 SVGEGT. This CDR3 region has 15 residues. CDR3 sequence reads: CATSDRDRDHYGYTF. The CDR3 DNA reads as TGTGCCACCAGTGACCGGGACAGGGATCACTATGGCTACACCTTC.

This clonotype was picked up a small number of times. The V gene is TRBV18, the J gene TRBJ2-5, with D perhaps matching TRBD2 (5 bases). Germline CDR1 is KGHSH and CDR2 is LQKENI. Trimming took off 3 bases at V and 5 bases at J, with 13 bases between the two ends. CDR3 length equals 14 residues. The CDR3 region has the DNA TGTGCCAGCTCACCGGCCGCGACGGGGGAGACCCAGTACTTC. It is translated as CASSPAATGETQYF.

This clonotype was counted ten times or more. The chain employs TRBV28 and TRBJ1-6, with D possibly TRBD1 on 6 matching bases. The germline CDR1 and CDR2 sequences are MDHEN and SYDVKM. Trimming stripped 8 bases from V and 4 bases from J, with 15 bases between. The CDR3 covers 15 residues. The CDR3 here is CASGGRNAYNSPLHF. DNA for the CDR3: TGTGCCAGCGGGGGCAGGAACGCATATAATTCACCCCTCCACTTT.

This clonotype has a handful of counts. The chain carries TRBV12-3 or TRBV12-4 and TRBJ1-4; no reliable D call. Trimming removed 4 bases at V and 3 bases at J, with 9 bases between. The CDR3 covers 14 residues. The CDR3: CASSSYGSNEKLFF. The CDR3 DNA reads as TGTGCCAGCAGTTCTTACGGGTCTAATGAAAAACTGTTTTTT.

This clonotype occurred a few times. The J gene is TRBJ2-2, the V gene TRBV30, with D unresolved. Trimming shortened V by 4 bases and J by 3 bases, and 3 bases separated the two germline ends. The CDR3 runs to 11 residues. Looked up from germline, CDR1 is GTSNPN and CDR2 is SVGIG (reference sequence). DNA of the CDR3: TGTGCCTGGACACACACCGGGGAGCTGTTTTTT. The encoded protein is CAWTHTGELFF.

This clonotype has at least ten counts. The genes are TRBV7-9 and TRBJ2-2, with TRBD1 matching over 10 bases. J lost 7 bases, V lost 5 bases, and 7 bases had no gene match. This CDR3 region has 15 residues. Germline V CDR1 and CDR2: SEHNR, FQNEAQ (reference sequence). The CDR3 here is CASSVGTGVNGELFF. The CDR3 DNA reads TGTGCCAGCAGCGTCGGGACAGGGGTTAACGGGGAGCTGTTTTTT.

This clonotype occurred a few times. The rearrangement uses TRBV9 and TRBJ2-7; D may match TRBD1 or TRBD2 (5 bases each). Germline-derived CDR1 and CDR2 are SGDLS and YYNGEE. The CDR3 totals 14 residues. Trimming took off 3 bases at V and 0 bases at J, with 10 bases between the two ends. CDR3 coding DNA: TGTGCCAGCAGCGCTGGGGGTGTCTCCTACGAGCAGTACTTC. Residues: CASSAGGVSYEQYF.

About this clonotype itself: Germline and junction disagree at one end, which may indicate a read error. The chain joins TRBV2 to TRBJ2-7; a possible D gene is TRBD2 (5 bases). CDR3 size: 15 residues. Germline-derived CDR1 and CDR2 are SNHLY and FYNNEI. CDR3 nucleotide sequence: TGCGCCAGCAGCCAGACTAAAACAGTTTCCTACGAGCAGTACTTC. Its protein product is CASSQTKTVSYEQYF.

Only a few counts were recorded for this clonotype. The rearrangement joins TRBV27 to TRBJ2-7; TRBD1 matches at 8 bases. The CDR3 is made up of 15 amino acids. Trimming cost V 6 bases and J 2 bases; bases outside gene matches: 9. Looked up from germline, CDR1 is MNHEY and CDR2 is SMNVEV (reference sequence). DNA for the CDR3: TGTGCCAGCAGCCCCCGACAGGGGCTAACCTACGAGCAGTACTTC. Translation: CASSPRQGLTYEQYF.